These 30 T cell receptor beta chains came from one sample sequenced in a study of shared clonotypes between healthy human individuals. The repertoire was sequenced with immunoSEQ multiplex PCR; TCRdb's copy has only in-frame clones and lacks some. The profile shows about 2.5 million clones, under 95% of them singletons. Sequencing input: naive CD4+ T cells from PBMCs. The sample's subset: CD45RA+ positively selected. These TCRs come from a young man in good health. Some clones in this sample may be carry-over from other donors' samples.

The chain is built from TRBV6-1 and TRBJ1-5, with D perhaps matching TRBD1 (5 bases). Germline-derived CDR1 and CDR2 are MNHNS and SASEGT. V was pared by 3 bases and J by 5 bases, with 8 bases between. This CDR3 contains 13 residues. The chain's CDR3 is CASSDDRDQPQHF. Here the CDR3 DNA reads TGTGCCAGCAGTGACGACAGAGATCAGCCCCAGCATTTT.

The V and J genes are TRBV28 and TRBJ1-3; D is perhaps TRBD1 (5 bases). Germline V gene sequence: CDR1 MDHEN, CDR2 SYDVKM. There are 16 residues in the CDR3. Trimming left V 3 bases short and J 0 bases short, with 12 bases between. CDR3 bases: TGTGCCAGCAGTTTCGGGGGGACCCTCTCTGGAAACACCATATATTTT. Translation: CASSFGGTLSGNTIYF.

The chain carries TRBV5-8 and TRBJ1-2, with D possibly matching TRBD1 (6 bases). Trimming cost V 1 base and J 4 bases, with 14 bases left between them. CDR1 SGHTS and CDR2 YDEGEE come from the germline V gene. The CDR3 covers 15 residues. The chain's CDR3 is CASSLTGGAFYGYTF. The CDR3 DNA follows: TGTGCCAGCAGCTTGACCGGGGGCGCTTTCTATGGCTACACCTTC. The full variable domain, with the rest looked up from reference TRBV5-8 and TRBJ1-2, is EAGVTQSPTHLIKTRGQQATLRCSPISGHTSVYWYQQALGLGLQFLLWYDEGEERNRGNFPPRFSGRQFPNYSSELNVNALELEDSALYLCASSLTGGAFYGYTFGSGTRLTVV.

The DNA of the CDR3 is TGTGCCAGCAGCTTGGGTTTGGGAACTAATGAAAAACTGTTTTTT. Protein sequence: CASSLGLGTNEKLFF. This rearrangement joins TRBV7-2 to TRBJ1-4; D not certain. The CDR3 is 15 residues long. Per the germline V gene, CDR1 is SGHTA and CDR2 is FQGNSA. V lost 3 bases, J lost 1 base, and 9 bases lay in between.

V and J are TRBV28 and TRBJ2-7, with TRBD1 matching over 9 bases. The CDR3 totals 14 residues. The germline V gene encodes CDR1 MDHEN and CDR2 SYDVKM. With V trimmed by 5 bases and J by 9 bases, 11 bases remained unmatched. CDR3 bases: TGTGCCAGCAGTACGGCGGACAGGGGTCCAGGGCAGTACTTC. Encoded protein: CASSTADRGPGQYF.

A remark on this clone: In the same sample, other DNA sequences code for this CDR3. The V call is TRBV19, the J call TRBJ1-5; weak D call: TRBD1 (6 bases). CDR3 size: 14 residues. V lost 3 bases and J lost 4, with 10 bases in between. Germline V gene sequence: CDR1 LNHDA, CDR2 SQIVND (reference sequence). CDR3 region: CASSMEGGNQPQHF. In DNA form, the CDR3 reads TGTGCCAGTAGTATGGAGGGGGGGAATCAGCCCCAGCATTTT.

Concerning this clone: Other nucleotide sequences from this sample produce the same CDR3. The V call is TRBV30, the J call TRBJ1-5; D might be TRBD1 (6 bases). Germline V CDR1 and CDR2: GTSNPN, SVGIG (reference sequence). Trimming removed 1 base at V and 0 bases at J, with 10 bases between. The CDR3 loop spans 15 amino acids. In DNA form, the CDR3 reads TGTGCCTGGAGTGACCCCAGGGGTAGCAATCAGCCCCAGCATTTT. Translated, it gives CAWSDPRGSNQPQHF.

This sequence joins TRBV29-1 and TRBJ2-1; 11 bases map to TRBD1. J lost 7 bases, V lost 8 bases, and 7 bases had no gene match. CDR1 SQVTM and CDR2 ANQGSEA come from the germline V gene. The CDR3 totals 13 residues. CDR3: CSSRTGGSNEQFF. The CDR3 DNA is TGCAGCTCACGGACAGGGGGCTCAAATGAGCAGTTCTTC.

A note on this clone: Within the sample, other DNA sequences also encode this same CDR3. The chain combines TRBV27 with TRBJ1-4, with D possibly TRBD1 on 6 matching bases. There are 14 residues in the CDR3. The V end lost 1 base, the J end lost 8 bases, and 11 bases lay between the germline ends. Germline loops: CDR1 MNHEY, CDR2 SMNVEV (reference sequence). CDR3 residues: CASSLLQGGEKLFF. The CDR3 nucleotides read TGTGCCAGCAGTTTATTACAGGGTGGGGAAAAACTGTTTTTT.

The CDR3 DNA is TGTGCCAGCAGTCGTGCGGAGACTGAAGCTTTCTTT. This sequence encodes CASSRAETEAFF. The chain is built from TRBV28 and TRBJ1-1; D is unclear. Germline V lookup: CDR1 MDHEN, CDR2 SYDVKM. The CDR3 covers 12 residues. The germline V and J ends were trimmed by 5 bases and 5 bases, with 9 bases remaining between them.

In DNA, the CDR3 is TGCGCCAGCAGGAGATGGGAAACACTCTACGAGCAGTACTTC. This sequence encodes CASRRWETLYEQYF. The chain joins TRBV10-2 to TRBJ2-7; D remains ambiguous. CDR3 length equals 14 residues. V was clipped by 6 bases and J by 3 bases, with 15 bases between them. Per germline, CDR1 WSHSY and CDR2 SAAADI.

This chain joins TRBV5-1 and TRBJ1-1, with 10 bases lining up with TRBD1. V shed 4 bases and J 4 bases; nucleotides not matched to a gene: 7. CDR3 length equals 15 residues. Germline CDR1 reads SGHRS; CDR2 reads YFSETQ. CDR3 protein: CASSLTGQGGTEAFF. The CDR3 bases are TGCGCCAGCAGCCTCACTGGACAGGGGGGCACTGAAGCTTTCTTT.

The gene calls are TRBV6-4 and TRBJ2-1, with D uncertain. CDR1 is MRHNA, CDR2 SNTAGT, per germline. V was shortened by 4 bases and J by 7 bases, with 5 bases between the two germline ends. The CDR3 is 11 residues long. This chain's CDR3 is CASSADNEQFF. The CDR3 region has the DNA TGTGCCAGCAGTGCCGATAATGAGCAGTTCTTC.

Of note for this clone: Other DNA sequences in this sample translate to the same CDR3. The V call is TRBV11-2, the J call TRBJ2-5; D gene unclear. CDR1 SGHAT and CDR2 FQNNGV come from the germline V gene. This CDR3 comprises 13 residues. V lost 1 base and J lost 3, with 6 bases in between. The DNA for the CDR3 is TGTGCCAGCAGCTTAGGCTTGAAAGAGACCCAGTACTTC. Translating it yields CASSLGLKETQYF. Full variable domain (outside the CDR3, taken from reference TRBV11-2 and TRBJ2-5): EAGVAQSPRYKIIEKRQSVAFWCNPISGHATLYWYQQILGQGPKLLIQFQNNGVVDDSQLPKDRFSAERLKGVDSTLKIQPAKLEDSAVYLCASSLGLKETQYFGPGTRLLVL.

This clone was observed once. This chain joins TRBV7-3 and TRBJ1-4; TRBD1 is a possible D gene (5 bases). Trimming stripped 0 bases from V and 1 base from J, with 6 bases between. The CDR3 has 15 residues. Looked up from germline, CDR1 is SGHTA and CDR2 is FQGTGA. The CDR3 DNA is TGTGCCAGCAGCTTAACCAGGGAAACTAATGAAAAACTGTTTTTT. Protein: CASSLTRETNEKLFF.

This clone has only one observation. The genes are TRBV4-2 and TRBJ1-5; perhaps TRBD1 as D (5 bases). The CDR3 length is 15 residues. Deletions cut 5 bases from V and 4 bases from J, with 15 bases between. Germline V gene lookup returns CDR1 LGHNA and CDR2 YNFKEQ. Here the CDR3 reads CASSLDRGWNQPQHF. In nucleotides, the CDR3 is TGTGCCAGCAGCTTGGATAGGGGATGGAATCAGCCCCAGCATTTT.

The chain combines TRBV2 with TRBJ1-1; D gene uncertain. Germline CDR1 SNHLY, CDR2 FYNNEI. The CDR3 has 13 residues. The ends were cut back, 2 bases at V and 0 bases at J, with 4 bases in the middle. The DNA of the CDR3 is TGTGCCAGCAGTGAATCGGTGAACACTGAAGCTTTCTTT. Protein: CASSESVNTEAFF.

The chain employs TRBV7-3 and TRBJ1-2, with 8 bases fitting TRBD1. Germline CDR1 and CDR2: SGHTA and FQGTGA. Trimming cost V 4 bases and J 4 bases; bases outside gene matches: 8. The CDR3 has 15 amino acids. CDR3 coding DNA: TGTGCCAGCAGCTATGGACAGGGTGAATCCTATGGCTACACCTTC. The encoded protein is CASSYGQGESYGYTF.

This chain connects TRBV5-1 to TRBJ2-3, with 9 bases identical to TRBD2. Germline loops: CDR1 SGHRS, CDR2 YFSETQ. V shed 5 bases, J shed 5 bases, and the junction held 9 bases outside the gene matches. The CDR3 extends over 15 amino acids. The CDR3 DNA reads TGCGCCAGCAGGTTGATAGCGGGAGTAAAAGATACGCAGTATTTT. Residues: CASRLIAGVKDTQYF.

This sequence joins TRBV7-2 and TRBJ2-5; 7 bases match TRBD2. Losses at the gene ends were 1 base for V and 7 bases for J; bases not matched to a gene: 15. Germline assignment: CDR1 SGHTA and CDR2 FQGNSA. The CDR3 has 17 amino acids. As DNA, the CDR3 is TGTGCCAGCAGCTTAGGGGAGAGACTAGCCCCGGCGGGGACCCAGTACTTC. Translating it yields CASSLGERLAPAGTQYF. The whole variable domain, filled in from reference TRBV7-2 and TRBJ2-5, reads GAGVSQSPSNKVTEKGKDVELRCDPISGHTALYWYRQSLGQGLEFLIYFQGNSAPDKSGLPSDRFSAERTGGSVSTLTIQRTQQEDSAVYLCASSLGERLAPAGTQYFGPGTRLLVL.

Only one count was recorded for this clone. V and J are TRBV27 and TRBJ2-7, with 7 bases aligning to TRBD2. V was pared by 3 bases and J by 0 bases, with 14 bases of the junction left unmatched. Germline values: CDR1 MNHEY, CDR2 SMNVEV (reference sequence). This CDR3 is built from 18 residues. In DNA, the CDR3 is TGTGCCAGCAGTTTTTCCCTCGCTAGCGGATCTTCCTCCTACGAGCAGTACTTC. It specifies CASSFSLASGSSSYEQYF.

The chain recombines TRBV27 with TRBJ2-3; 12 nucleotides align to TRBD2. Trimming at V came to 5 bases and at J to 5 bases, leaving 5 bases not matched to a gene. The CDR3 contains 15 residues. The germline V gene has CDR1 MNHEY and CDR2 SMNVEV (reference sequence). Here the CDR3 reads CASSLAGGWGDTQYF. The CDR3 DNA is TGTGCCAGCAGTCTAGCGGGAGGGTGGGGAGATACGCAGTATTTT.

This chain joins TRBV5-1 and TRBJ2-7; 9 bases match TRBD1. The CDR3 extends over 16 amino acids. Looked up from germline, CDR1 is SGHRS and CDR2 is YFSETQ. V shed 4 bases, J shed 3 bases, and the junction held 11 bases outside the gene matches. The CDR3 sequence: CASSLETGTGYYEQYF. CDR3 nucleotides: TGCGCCAGCAGCCTAGAAACAGGGACAGGGTACTACGAGCAGTACTTC.

The chain employs TRBV4-3 and TRBJ1-2; 7 bases are shared with TRBD1. Germline V CDR1 and CDR2: LGHNA, YSLEER. This CDR3 has 14 amino acids. Trimming removed 4 bases from V and 8 bases from J; junction bases left unmatched: 10. CDR3 bases: TGCGCCAGCAGCCCTGGGACAGCCCGAGGCGGCTACACCTTC. Amino acids: CASSPGTARGGYTF.

In its sample, this clone was seen once. V is TRBV9 and J is TRBJ2-3; D is ambiguous. CDR1 and CDR2 from the germline V gene are SGDLS and YYNGEE. Trimming left V 4 bases short and J 6 bases short, with 15 bases between. This CDR3 spans 14 amino acids. The CDR3 DNA reads as TGTGCCAGCAGCTTCCCCCCACGGACCGATACGCAGTATTTT. Translated: CASSFPPRTDTQYF. The full variable domain, in which reference TRBV9 and TRBJ2-3 provide the parts outside the CDR3, is DSGVTQTPKHLITATGQRVTLRCSPRSGDLSVYWYQQSLDQGLQFLIQYYNGEERAKGNILERFSAQQFPDLHSELNLSSLELGDSALYFCASSFPPRTDTQYFGPGTRLTVL.

The CDR3 sequence: CASSRQGIMNTEAFF. The CDR3 DNA reads TGTGCCAGCAGCCGCCAGGGGATCATGAACACTGAAGCTTTCTTT. The rearrangement joins TRBV6-1 to TRBJ1-1, with D perhaps matching TRBD1 (6 bases). Germline assignment: CDR1 MNHNS and CDR2 SASEGT. With 6 bases removed from V and 0 bases from J, the gap between germline ends came to 14 bases. The CDR3 spans 15 residues.

The chain links TRBV5-1 to TRBJ1-2; no reliable D call. The CDR3 is 15 amino acids. Trimming stripped 0 bases from V and 4 bases from J, with 13 bases between. Germline V CDR1 and CDR2: SGHRS, YFSETQ. The CDR3: CASSLGIQETYGYTF. The DNA of the CDR3 is TGCGCCAGCAGCTTGGGTATCCAGGAAACCTATGGCTACACCTTC.

With respect to this clone: Other DNA sequences in this sample translate to the same CDR3. This chain connects TRBV12-5 to TRBJ2-3; no firm D call. With 3 bases removed from V and 1 base from J, the gap between germline ends came to 5 bases. CDR1 LGHNT and CDR2 FRNRAP come from the germline V gene. This CDR3 comprises 13 residues. The CDR3 coding sequence is TGTGCTAGTGGTTTAGCTGGCACAGATACGCAGTATTTT. Its protein is CASGLAGTDTQYF.

The chain has TRBV7-8 and TRBJ2-7; D is tentatively TRBD1 or TRBD2 (5 bases each). Germline V gene lookup returns CDR1 SGHVS and CDR2 FQNEAQ. The CDR3 consists of 16 residues. The V end lost 0 bases, the J end lost 7 bases, and 19 bases lay between the germline ends. The CDR3 sequence is CASSLAGATTFGEQYF. The CDR3, as DNA: TGTGCCAGCAGCTTAGCCGGGGCGACGACATTCGGGGAGCAGTACTTC. Variable domain in full (rest from reference TRBV7-8 and TRBJ2-7): GAGVSQSPRYKVAKRGQDVALRCDPISGHVSLFWYQQALGQGPEFLTYFQNEAQLDKSGLPSDRFFAERPEGSVSTLKIQRTQQEDSAVYLCASSLAGATTFGEQYFGPGTRLTVT.

The count of this clone is one. The rearrangement links TRBV7-9 to TRBJ2-1; 13 bases are shared with TRBD2. With 1 base clipped from V and 5 bases from J, the junction kept 2 bases outside the gene matches. CDR1 and CDR2 from the germline V gene are SEHNR and FQNEAQ (reference sequence). The CDR3 is made up of 16 amino acids. The chain's CDR3 is CASSLGGLAGHNEQFF. The DNA of the CDR3 is TGTGCCAGCAGCTTAGGGGGACTAGCGGGGCACAATGAGCAGTTCTTC.